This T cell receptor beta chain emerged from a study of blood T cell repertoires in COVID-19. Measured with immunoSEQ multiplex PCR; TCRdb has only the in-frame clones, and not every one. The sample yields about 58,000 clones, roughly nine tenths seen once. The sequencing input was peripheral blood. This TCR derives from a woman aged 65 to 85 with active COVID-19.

The CDR3 DNA follows: TGTGCCAGCTCACCACGGACAGGGGGAGGGAACACTGAAGCTTTCTTT. Residues: CASSPRTGGGNTEAFF. The chain links TRBV18 to TRBJ1-1; 10 bases fit TRBD1. The germline gives CDR1 KGHSH, CDR2 LQKENI. The CDR3 spans 16 residues. The trim removed 1 base at V and 1 base at J, leaving 3 bases unmatched.